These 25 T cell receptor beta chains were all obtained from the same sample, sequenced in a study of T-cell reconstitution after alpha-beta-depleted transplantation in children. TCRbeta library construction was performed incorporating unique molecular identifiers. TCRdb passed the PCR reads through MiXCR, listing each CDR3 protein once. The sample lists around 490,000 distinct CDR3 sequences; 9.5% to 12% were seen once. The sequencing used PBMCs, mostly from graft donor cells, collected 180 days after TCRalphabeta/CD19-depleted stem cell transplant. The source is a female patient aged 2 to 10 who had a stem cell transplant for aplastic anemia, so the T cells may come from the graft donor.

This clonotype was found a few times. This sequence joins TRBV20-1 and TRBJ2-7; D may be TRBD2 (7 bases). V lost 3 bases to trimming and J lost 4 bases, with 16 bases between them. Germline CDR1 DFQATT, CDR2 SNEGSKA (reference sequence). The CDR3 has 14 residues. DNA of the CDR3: TGCAGTGCTAGTACGGGGGGCAGCTTTTACGAGCAGTACTTC. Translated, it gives CSASTGGSFYEQYF.

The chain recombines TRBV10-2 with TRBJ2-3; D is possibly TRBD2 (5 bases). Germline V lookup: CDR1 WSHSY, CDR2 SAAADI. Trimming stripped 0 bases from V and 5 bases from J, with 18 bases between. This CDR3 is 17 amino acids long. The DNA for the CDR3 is TGCGCCAGCAGTGAGTCATTCGGTTGGGGAGAGGGAGATACGCAGTATTTT. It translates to CASSESFGWGEGDTQYF.

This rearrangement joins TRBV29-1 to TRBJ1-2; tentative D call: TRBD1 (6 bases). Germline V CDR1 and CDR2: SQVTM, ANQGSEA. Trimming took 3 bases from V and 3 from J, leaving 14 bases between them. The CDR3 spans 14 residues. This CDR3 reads CSVDWQGSYYGYTF. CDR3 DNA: TGCAGCGTTGATTGGCAGGGGAGTTACTATGGCTACACCTTC.

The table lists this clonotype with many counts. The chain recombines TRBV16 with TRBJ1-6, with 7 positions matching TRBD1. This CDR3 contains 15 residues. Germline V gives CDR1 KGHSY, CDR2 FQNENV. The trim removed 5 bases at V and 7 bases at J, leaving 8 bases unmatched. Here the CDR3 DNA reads TGTGCCAGCAGCTACGGGACAGAAAGAAATTCACCCCTCCACTTT. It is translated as CASSYGTERNSPLHF.

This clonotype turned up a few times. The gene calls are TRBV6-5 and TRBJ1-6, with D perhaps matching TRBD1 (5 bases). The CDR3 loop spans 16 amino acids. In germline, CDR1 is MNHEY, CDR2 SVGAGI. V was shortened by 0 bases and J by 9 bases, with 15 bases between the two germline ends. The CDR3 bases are TGTGCCAGCAGTTACTCGGTGGGGACTATAGGTTCACCCCTCCACTTT. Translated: CASSYSVGTIGSPLHF.

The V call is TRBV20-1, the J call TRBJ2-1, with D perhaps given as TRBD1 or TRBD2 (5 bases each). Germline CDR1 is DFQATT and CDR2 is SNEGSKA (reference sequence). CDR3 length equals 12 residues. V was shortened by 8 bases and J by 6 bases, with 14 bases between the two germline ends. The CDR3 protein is CSIWGRSNEQFF. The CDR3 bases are TGCAGTATTTGGGGGAGAAGCAATGAGCAGTTCTTC.

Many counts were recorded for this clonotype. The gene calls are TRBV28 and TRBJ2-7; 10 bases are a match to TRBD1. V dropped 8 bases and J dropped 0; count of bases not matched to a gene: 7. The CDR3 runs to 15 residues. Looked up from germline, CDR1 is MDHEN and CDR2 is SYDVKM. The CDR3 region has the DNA TGTGCCAGCGTTGGGCGGGACAGGGGCTCCTACGAGCAGTACTTC. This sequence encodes CASVGRDRGSYEQYF. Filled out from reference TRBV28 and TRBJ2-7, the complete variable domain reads DVKVTQSSRYLVKRTGEKVFLECVQDMDHENMFWYRQDPGLGLRLIYFSYDVKMKEKGDIPEGYSVSREKKERFSLILESASTNQTSMYLCASVGRDRGSYEQYFGPGTRLTVT.

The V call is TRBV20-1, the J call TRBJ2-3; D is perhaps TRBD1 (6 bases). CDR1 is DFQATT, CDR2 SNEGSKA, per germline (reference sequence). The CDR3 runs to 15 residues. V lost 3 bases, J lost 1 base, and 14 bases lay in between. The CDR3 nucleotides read TGCAGTGCTAGCCGAGACAGGCCCCGCACAGATACGCAGTATTTT. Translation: CSASRDRPRTDTQYF.

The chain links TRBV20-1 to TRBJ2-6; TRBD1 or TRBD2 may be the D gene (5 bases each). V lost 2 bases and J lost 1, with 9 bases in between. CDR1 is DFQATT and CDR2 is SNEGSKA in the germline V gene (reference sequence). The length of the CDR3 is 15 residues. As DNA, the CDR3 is TGCAGTGCTAGATGGGGACCTTCTGGGGCCAACGTCCTGACTTTC. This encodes CSARWGPSGANVLTF.

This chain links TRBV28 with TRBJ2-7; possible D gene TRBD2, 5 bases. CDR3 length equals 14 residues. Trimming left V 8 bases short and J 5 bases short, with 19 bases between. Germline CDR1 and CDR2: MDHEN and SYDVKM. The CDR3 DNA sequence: TGTGCCAGCGAAAATGGGGTGGGAGTCCACGAGCAGTACTTC. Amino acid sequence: CASENGVGVHEQYF.

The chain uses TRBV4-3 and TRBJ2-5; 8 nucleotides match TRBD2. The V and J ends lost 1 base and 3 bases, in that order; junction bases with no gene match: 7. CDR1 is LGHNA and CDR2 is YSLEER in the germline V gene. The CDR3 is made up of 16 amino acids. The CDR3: CASSQVAREGKETQYF. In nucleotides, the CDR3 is TGCGCCAGCAGCCAAGTTGCCCGGGAGGGTAAAGAGACCCAGTACTTC.

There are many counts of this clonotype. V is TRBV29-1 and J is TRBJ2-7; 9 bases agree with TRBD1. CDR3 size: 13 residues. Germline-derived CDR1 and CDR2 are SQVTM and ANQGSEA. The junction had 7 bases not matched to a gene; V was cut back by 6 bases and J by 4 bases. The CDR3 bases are TGCAGCGTCCCGGGACAGGGCGGATACGAGCAGTACTTC. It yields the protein CSVPGQGGYEQYF.

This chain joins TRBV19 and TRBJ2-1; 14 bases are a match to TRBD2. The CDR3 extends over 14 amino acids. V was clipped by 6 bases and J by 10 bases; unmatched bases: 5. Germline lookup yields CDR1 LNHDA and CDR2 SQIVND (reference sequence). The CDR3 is CASRRTSGRIEQFF. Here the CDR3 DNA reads TGTGCCAGTAGGAGGACTAGCGGGAGGATCGAGCAGTTCTTC.

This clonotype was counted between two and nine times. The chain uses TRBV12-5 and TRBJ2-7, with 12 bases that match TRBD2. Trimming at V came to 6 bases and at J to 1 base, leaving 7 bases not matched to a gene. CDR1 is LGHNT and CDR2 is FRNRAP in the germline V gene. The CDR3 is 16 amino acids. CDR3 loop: CASGPTSGRCSYEQYF. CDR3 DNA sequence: TGTGCTAGTGGGCCAACTAGCGGGAGGTGTTCCTACGAGCAGTACTTC.

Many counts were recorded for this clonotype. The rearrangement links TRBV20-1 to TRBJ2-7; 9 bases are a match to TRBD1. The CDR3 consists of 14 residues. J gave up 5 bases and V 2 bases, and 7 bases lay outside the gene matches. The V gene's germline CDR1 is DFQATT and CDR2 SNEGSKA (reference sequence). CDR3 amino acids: CSARRGTGKNEQYF. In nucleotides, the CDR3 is TGCAGTGCTAGACGGGGGACAGGGAAGAACGAGCAGTACTTC.

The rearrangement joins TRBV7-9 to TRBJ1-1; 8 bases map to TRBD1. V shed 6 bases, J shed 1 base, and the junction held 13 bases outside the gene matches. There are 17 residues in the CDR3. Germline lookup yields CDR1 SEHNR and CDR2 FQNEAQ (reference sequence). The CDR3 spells CASRTGTGGYGNTEAFF. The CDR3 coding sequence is TGTGCCAGCAGAACCGGGACAGGAGGATACGGGAACACTGAAGCTTTCTTT.

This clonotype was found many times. Here the CDR3 reads CSASYNEQFF. The CDR3 DNA reads as TGCAGCGCCTCCTACAATGAGCAGTTCTTC. The rearrangement uses TRBV20-1 and TRBJ2-1; D call uncertain. CDR3 length equals 10 residues. Germline V gene data show CDR1 as DFQATT and CDR2 as SNEGSKA (reference sequence).

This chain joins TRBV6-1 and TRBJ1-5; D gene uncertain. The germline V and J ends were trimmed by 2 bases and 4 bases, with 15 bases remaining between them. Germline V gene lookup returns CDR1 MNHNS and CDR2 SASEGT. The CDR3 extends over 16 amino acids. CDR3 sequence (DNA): TGTGCCAGCAGTGAACATGGGGTCCTTGGTAATCAGCCCCAGCATTTT. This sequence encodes CASSEHGVLGNQPQHF.

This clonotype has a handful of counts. The CDR3 loop reads CASSFRDRGFTGELFF. The CDR3 DNA sequence: TGTGCCAGCAGCTTCCGGGACAGGGGTTTCACCGGGGAGCTGTTTTTT. This sequence joins TRBV7-9 and TRBJ2-2, with 10 positions matching TRBD1. Germline V gene sequence: CDR1 SEHNR, CDR2 FQNEAQ (reference sequence). The CDR3 runs to 16 residues. V trimming: 3 bases; J trimming: 4 bases; junction bases outside the gene matches: 5.

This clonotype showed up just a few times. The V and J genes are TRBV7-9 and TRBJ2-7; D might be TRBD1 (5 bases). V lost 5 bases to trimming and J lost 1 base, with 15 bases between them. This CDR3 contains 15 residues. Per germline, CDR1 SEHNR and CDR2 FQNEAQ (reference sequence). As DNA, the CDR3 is TGTGCCAGCAGCCCACAGGCGACTCGATCCTACGAGCAGTACGTC. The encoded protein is CASSPQATRSYEQYV.

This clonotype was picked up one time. CDR3 residues: CASSLWFDGYGYTF. The CDR3 DNA reads as TGTGCCAGCAGTTTATGGTTCGACGGCTATGGCTACACCTTC. V gene TRBV28 combines with J gene TRBJ1-2; no clear D gene. This CDR3 contains 14 residues. CDR1 and CDR2 (germline): MDHEN, SYDVKM. Trimming pared 0 bases from V and 4 bases from J, leaving 9 bases between.

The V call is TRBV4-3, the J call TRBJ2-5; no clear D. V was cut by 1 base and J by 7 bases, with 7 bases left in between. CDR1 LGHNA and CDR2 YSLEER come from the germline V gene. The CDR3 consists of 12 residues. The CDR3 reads CASSQAGGTQYF. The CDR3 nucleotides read TGCGCCAGCAGCCAAGCAGGTGGGACCCAGTACTTC.

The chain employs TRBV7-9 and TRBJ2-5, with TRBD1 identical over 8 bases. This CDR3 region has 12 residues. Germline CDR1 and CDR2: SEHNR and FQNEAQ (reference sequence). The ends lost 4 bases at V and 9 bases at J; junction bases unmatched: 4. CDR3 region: CASSSGGGSQYF. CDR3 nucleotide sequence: TGTGCCAGCAGCTCAGGGGGCGGGTCCCAGTACTTC.

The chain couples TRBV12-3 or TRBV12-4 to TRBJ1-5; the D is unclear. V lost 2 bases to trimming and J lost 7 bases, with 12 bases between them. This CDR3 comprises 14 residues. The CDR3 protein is CASSLNVGRQPQHF. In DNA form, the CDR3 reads TGTGCCAGCAGTTTAAATGTGGGCCGGCAGCCCCAGCATTTT.

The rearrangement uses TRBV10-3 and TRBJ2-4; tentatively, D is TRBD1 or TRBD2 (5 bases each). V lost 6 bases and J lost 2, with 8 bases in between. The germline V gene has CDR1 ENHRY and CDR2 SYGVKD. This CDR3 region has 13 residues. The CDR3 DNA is TGTGCCATCAGGGGGGAAACCAAAAACATTCAGTACTTC. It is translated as CAIRGETKNIQYF.